The source of this TCR beta chain is a study of blood T cell repertoires in COVID-19. Study as a whole: PBMCs, B-cell-depleted T cells, or T cells provided the cDNA or gDNA that made up the material.

Original processing notes: It was from reference gene primer amplification that nucleated cell counts were estimated. Using immunoSEQ multiplex PCR, the repertoire was profiled, and TCRdb retains in-frame clones only, with some absent. V and J calls plus clone size are reproduced from that table; the DNA served to infer D and trimming. The sample lists tens of thousands of clones; roughly 85% were seen once. Germline-derived CDR1 and CDR2 are MNHEY and SMNVEV (reference sequence). Trimming left V 5 bases short and J 0 bases short, with 17 bases between. CDR3 size: 17 residues. The chain is built from TRBV27 and TRBJ2-1, with D maybe TRBD1 (7 bases). This sequence originates from a human donor in a cohort sampled during active COVID-19. Material for sequencing was peripheral blood. CDR3 amino acids: CASSDIQGGYSYNEQFF. CDR3 nucleotide sequence: TGTGCCAGCAGTGATATTCAGGGGGGCTACTCCTACAATGAGCAGTTCTTC.